This T cell receptor (beta chain) is drawn from a study of T cells in tuberculosis. Study-level information: Sequenced TCRs come from CD1B-GMM tetramer-binding T cells. Study-wide results and limits: Active tuberculosis cases were adults; controls were adolescents.

Documented time point: new active TB diagnosis, blood taken before or within 7 days of starting treatment. Each patient had positive sputum smear microscopy and/or positive culture. On average about 100,000 T cells per donor were immunosequenced. Data came from immunoSEQ multiplex PCR; TCRdb stores just in-frame clones and leaves some out. In the table there are thousands of clones, approximately 97% of which are singletons. V trimming: 2 bases; J trimming: 3 bases; junction bases outside the gene matches: 8. CDR3 length: 17 amino acids. CDR1 and CDR2 from the germline V gene are SGHRS and YFSETQ. Turning to this clone: Antigen specificity is unknown.

The chain combines TRBV5-1 with TRBJ2-2; 9 nucleotides agree with TRBD2. The material was PBMCs, obtained at tuberculosis diagnosis. The receptor was derived from an adult with tuberculosis. CDR3 region: CASSLRAGGPDTGELFF. CDR3 sequence (DNA): TGCGCCAGCAGCTTACGGGCGGGGGGGCCGGACACCGGGGAGCTGTTTTTT.